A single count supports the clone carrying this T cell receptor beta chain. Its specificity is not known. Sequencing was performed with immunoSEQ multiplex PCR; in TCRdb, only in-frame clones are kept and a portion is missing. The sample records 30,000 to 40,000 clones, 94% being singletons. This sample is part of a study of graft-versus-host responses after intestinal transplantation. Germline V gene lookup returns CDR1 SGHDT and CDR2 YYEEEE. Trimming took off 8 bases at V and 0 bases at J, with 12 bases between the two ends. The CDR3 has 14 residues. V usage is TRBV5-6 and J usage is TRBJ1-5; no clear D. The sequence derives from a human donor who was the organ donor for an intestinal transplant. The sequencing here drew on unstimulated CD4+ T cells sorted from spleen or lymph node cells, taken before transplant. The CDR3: CASRQSYSNQPQHF. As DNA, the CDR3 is TGTGCCAGTCGACAAAGTTATAGCAATCAGCCCCAGCATTTT. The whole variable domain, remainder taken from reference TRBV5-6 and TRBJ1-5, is DAGVTQSPTHLIKTRGQQVTLRCSPKSGHDTVSWYQQALGQGPQFIFQYYEEEERQRGNFPDRFSGHQFPNYSSELNVNALLLGDSALYLCASRQSYSNQPQHFGDGTRLSIL.